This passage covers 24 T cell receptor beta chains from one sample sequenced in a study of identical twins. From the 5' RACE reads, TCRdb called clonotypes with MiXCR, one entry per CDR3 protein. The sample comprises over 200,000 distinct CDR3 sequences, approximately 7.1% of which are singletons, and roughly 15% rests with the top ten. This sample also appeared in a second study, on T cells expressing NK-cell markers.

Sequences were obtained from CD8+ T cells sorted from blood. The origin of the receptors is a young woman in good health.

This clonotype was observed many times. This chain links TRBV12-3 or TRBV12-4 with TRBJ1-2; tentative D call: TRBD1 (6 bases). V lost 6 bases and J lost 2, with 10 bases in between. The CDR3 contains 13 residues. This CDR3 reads CASRSTGNYGYTF. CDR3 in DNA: TGTGCCAGCAGATCTACAGGGAACTATGGCTACACCTTC.

CDR3 DNA sequence: TGCGCCAGCAGCCAACCGGGACTAGCGGGGGAAAAGACCCAGTACTTC. This encodes CASSQPGLAGEKTQYF. J is TRBJ2-5 and V is TRBV4-1, with 14 bases fitting TRBD2. The CDR3 totals 16 residues. Germline V gene sequence: CDR1 MGHRA, CDR2 YSYEKL. The junction had 5 bases not matched to a gene; V was cut back by 2 bases and J by 6 bases.

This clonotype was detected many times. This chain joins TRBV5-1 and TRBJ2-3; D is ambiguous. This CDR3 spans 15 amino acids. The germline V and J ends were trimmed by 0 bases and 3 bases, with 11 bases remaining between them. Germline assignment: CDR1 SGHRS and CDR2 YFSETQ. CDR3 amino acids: CASSLGVERTDTQYF. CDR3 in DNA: TGCGCCAGCAGCTTGGGGGTGGAGAGAACAGATACGCAGTATTTT.

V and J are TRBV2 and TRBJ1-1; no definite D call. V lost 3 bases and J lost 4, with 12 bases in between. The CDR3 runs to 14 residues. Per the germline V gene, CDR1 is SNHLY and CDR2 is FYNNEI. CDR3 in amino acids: CASSEEGRVTEAFF. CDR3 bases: TGTGCCAGCAGTGAGGAGGGCCGCGTCACTGAAGCTTTCTTT. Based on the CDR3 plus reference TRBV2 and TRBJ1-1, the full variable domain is EPEVTQTPSHQVTQMGQEVILRCVPISNHLYFYWYRQILGQKVEFLVSFYNNEISEKSEIFDDQFSVERPDGSNFTLKIRSTKLEDSAMYFCASSEEGRVTEAFFGQGTRLTVV.

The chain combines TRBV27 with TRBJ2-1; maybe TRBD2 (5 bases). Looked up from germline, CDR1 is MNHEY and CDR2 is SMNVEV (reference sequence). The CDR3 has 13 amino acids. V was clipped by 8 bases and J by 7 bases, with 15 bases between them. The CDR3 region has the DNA TGTGCCAGCCAACCCGGGATTCGTAATGAGCAGTTCTTC. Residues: CASQPGIRNEQFF.

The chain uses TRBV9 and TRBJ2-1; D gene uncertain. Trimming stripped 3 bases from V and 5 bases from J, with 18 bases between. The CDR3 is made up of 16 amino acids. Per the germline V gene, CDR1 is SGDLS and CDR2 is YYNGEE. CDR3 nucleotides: TGTGCCAGCAGCGCTGGGATCCGCGCTCCCGACAATGAGCAGTTCTTC. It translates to CASSAGIRAPDNEQFF.

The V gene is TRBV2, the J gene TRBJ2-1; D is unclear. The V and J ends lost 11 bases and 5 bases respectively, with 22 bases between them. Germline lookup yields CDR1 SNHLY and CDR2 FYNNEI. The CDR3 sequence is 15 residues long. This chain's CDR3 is CAAPRRSAANNEQFF. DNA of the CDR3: TGTGCCGCTCCTCGAAGGTCTGCCGCGAACAATGAGCAGTTCTTC. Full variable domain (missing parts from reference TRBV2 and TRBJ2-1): EPEVTQTPSHQVTQMGQEVILRCVPISNHLYFYWYRQILGQKVEFLVSFYNNEISEKSEIFDDQFSVERPDGSNFTLKIRSTKLEDSAMYFCAAPRRSAANNEQFFGPGTRLTVL.

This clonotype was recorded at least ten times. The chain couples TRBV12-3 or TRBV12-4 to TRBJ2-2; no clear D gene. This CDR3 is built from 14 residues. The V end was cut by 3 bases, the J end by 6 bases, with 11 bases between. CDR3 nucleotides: TGTGCCAGCAGTTTCGGTTGGGTTGCCGGGGAGCTGTTTTTT. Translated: CASSFGWVAGELFF.

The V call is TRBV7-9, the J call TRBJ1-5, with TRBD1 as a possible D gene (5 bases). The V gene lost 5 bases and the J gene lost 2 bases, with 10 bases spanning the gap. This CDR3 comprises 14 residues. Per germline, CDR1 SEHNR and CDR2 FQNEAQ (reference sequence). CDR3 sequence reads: CASSAGGGNQPQHF. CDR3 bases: TGTGCCAGCAGCGCCGGGGGTGGCAATCAGCCCCAGCATTTT.

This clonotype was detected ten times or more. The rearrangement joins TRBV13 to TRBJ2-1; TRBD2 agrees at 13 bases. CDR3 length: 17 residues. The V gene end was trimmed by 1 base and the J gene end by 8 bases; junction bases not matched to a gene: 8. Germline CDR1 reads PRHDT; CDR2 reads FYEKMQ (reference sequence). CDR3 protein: CASSLVSRTSGGDEQFF. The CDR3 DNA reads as TGTGCCAGCAGCTTAGTTTCCCGGACTAGCGGGGGAGATGAGCAGTTCTTC. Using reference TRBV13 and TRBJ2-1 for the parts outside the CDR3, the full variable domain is AAGVIQSPRHLIKEKRETATLKCYPIPRHDTVYWYQQGPGQDPQFLISFYEKMQSDKGSIPDRFSAQQFSDYHSELNMSSLELGDSALYFCASSLVSRTSGGDEQFFGPGTRLTVL.

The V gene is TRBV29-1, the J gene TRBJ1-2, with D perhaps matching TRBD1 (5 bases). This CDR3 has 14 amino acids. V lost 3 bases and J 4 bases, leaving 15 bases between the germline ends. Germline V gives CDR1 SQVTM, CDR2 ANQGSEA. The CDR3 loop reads CSVDLSRDSYGYTF. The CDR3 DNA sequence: TGCAGCGTTGATCTCTCCCGAGACAGCTATGGCTACACCTTC.

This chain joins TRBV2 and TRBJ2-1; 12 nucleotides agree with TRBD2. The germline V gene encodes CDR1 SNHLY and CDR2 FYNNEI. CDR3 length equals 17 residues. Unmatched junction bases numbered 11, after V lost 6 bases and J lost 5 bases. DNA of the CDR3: TGTGCCAGCAGGGAACTAGCGGGGGGCCCTAAGGACAATGAGCAGTTCTTC. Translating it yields CASRELAGGPKDNEQFF.

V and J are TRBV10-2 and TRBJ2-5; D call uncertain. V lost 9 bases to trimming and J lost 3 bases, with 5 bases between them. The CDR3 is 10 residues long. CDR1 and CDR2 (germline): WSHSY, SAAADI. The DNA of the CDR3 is TGCGCCAGTCAAGAAGAGACCCAGTACTTC. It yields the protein CASQEETQYF.

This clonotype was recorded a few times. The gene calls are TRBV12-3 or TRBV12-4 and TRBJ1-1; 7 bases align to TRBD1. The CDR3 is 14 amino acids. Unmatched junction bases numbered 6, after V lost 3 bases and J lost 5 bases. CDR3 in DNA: TGTGCCAGCAGTTTTAGGCAGGGGGGGACTGAAGCTTTCTTT. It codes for CASSFRQGGTEAFF.

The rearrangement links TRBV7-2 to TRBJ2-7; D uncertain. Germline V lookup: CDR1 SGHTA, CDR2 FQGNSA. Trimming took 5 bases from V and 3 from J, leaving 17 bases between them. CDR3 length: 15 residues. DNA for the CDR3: TGTGCCAGCAGCGCGACTCAATCCGGGTACTACGAGCAGTACTTC. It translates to CASSATQSGYYEQYF.

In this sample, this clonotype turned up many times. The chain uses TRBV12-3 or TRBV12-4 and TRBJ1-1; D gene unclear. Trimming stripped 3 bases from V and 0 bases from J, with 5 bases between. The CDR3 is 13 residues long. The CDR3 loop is CASSFWVNTEAFF. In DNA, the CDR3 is TGTGCCAGCAGTTTCTGGGTGAACACTGAAGCTTTCTTT.

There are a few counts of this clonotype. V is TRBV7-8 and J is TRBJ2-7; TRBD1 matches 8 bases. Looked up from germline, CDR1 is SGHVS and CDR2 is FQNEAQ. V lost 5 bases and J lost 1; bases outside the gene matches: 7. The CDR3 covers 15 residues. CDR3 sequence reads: CASSPPDRASYEQYF. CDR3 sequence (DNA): TGTGCCAGCAGCCCTCCGGACAGGGCGTCCTACGAGCAGTACTTC.

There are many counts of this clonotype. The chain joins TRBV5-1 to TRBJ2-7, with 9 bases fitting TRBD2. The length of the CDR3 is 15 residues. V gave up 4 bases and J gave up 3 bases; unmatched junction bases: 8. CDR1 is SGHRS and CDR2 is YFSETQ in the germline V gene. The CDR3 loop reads CASSAREGRVYEQYF. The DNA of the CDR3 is TGCGCCAGCAGCGCGCGGGAGGGCCGGGTCTACGAGCAGTACTTC.

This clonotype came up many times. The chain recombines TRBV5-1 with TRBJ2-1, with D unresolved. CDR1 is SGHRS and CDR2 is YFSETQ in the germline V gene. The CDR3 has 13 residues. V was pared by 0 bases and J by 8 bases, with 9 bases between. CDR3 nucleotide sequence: TGCGCCAGCAGCTTGGAGGGTCTCTATGAGCAGTTCTTC. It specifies CASSLEGLYEQFF. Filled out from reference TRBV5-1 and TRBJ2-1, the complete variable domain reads KAGVTQTPRYLIKTRGQQVTLSCSPISGHRSVSWYQQTPGQGLQFLFEYFSETQRNKGNFPGRFSGRQFSNSRSEMNVSTLELGDSALYLCASSLEGLYEQFFGPGTRLTVL.

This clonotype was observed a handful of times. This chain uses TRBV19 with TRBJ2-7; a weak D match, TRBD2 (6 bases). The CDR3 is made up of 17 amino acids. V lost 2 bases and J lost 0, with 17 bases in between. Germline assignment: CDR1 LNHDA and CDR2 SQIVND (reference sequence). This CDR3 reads CASSITLPSESSYEQYF. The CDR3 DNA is TGTGCCAGTAGTATAACTCTTCCTAGCGAGAGCTCCTACGAGCAGTACTTC.

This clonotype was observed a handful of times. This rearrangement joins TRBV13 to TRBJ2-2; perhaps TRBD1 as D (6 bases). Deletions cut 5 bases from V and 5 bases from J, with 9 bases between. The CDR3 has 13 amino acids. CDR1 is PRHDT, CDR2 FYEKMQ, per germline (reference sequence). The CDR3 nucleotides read TGTGCCAGCAGCGCCCAGGGGACCGGGGAGCTGTTTTTT. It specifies CASSAQGTGELFF.

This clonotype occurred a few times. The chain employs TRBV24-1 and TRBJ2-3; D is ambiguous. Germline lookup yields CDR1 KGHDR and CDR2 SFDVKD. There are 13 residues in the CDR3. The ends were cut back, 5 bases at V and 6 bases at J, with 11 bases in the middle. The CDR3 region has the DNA TGTGCCACCAGTGTGTCCTCTGGGGATACGCAGTATTTT. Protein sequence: CATSVSSGDTQYF.

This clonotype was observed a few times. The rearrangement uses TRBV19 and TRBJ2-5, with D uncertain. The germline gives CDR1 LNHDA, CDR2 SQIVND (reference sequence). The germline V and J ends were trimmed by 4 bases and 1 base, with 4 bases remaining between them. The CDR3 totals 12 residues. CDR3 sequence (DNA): TGTGCCAGTAGTACAGCCCAAGAGACCCAGTACTTC. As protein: CASSTAQETQYF.

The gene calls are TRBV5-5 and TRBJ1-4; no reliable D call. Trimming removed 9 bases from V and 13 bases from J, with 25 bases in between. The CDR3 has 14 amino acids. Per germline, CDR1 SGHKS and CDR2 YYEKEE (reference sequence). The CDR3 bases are TGTGCCATGAGCCCCGGGGTACTCTACTGGACACTGTTTTTT. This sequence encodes CAMSPGVLYWTLFF.